This T cell receptor beta chain was obtained from a study of blood T cell repertoires in COVID-19. Study background: The cDNA or gDNA used as material had been derived from T cells, B-cell-depleted T cells, or PBMCs.

Germline V gene lookup returns CDR1 SGHTA and CDR2 FQGNSA. V lost 3 bases, J lost 2 bases, and 6 bases stayed unmatched. This CDR3 comprises 15 residues. Per the study methods: Reference gene primer amplification gave estimated nucleated cell counts. Data came from immunoSEQ multiplex PCR; TCRdb stores just in-frame clones and leaves some out. The V and J calls and the clone size are those of that table, but D and trimming were determined from the DNA. Here the sample spans 99,000 or so clones, roughly 80% being singletons. The chain has TRBV7-2 and TRBJ1-2, with 7 bases fitting TRBD1. The clonotype originates from a woman of 80 years or more with acute or convalescent COVID-19. Sequenced input: peripheral blood. The CDR3 spells CASSFGTESNYGYTF. In nucleotides, the CDR3 is TGTGCCAGCAGCTTCGGGACAGAGTCCAACTATGGCTACACCTTC.